This T cell receptor (beta chain) appears in the sequencing data of a study of breast tumors, draining lymph nodes, adjacent tissues. The germline gives CDR1 MNHNY, CDR2 SVGAGI (reference sequence). This CDR3 spans 17 amino acids. J was trimmed by 7 bases and V by 2 bases; bases with no gene match: 16. Breast cancer patients provided tissue from their axillary draining lymph nodes. TCRdb fed the multiplex PCR reads into MiXCR, producing one record per CDR3 protein. The sample shows 150,000 or so distinct CDR3 sequences, 33% of them seen only once. The rearrangement uses TRBV6-6 and TRBJ1-2, with 7 bases lining up with TRBD1. This receptor was identified in a female donor with breast cancer. Some clones in this sample may be carry-over from other donors' samples. The sequencing sample was made of axillary lymph node tissue. CDR3 DNA: TGTGCCAGCAGTTACACGGACAGGTCCGCTTTGAAGAGTGGCTACACCTTC. Its protein is CASSYTDRSALKSGYTF.